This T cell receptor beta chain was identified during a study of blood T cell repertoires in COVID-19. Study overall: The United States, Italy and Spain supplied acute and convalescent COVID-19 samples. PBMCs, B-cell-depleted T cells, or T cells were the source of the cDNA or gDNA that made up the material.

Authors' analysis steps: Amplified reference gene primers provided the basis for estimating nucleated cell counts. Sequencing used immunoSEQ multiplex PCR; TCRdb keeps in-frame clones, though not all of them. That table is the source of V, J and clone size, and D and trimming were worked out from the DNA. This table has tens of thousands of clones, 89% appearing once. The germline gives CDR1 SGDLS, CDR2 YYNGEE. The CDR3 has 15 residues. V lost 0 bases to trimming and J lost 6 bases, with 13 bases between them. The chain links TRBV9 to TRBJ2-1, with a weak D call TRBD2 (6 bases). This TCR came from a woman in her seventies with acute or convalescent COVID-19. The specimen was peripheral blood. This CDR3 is CASSVGGGVGNEQFF. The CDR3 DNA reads TGTGCCAGCAGCGTAGGCGGAGGGGTGGGCAATGAGCAGTTCTTC. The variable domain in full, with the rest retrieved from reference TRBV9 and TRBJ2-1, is DSGVTQTPKHLITATGQRVTLRCSPRSGDLSVYWYQQSLDQGLQFLIQYYNGEERAKGNILERFSAQQFPDLHSELNLSSLELGDSALYFCASSVGGGVGNEQFFGPGTRLTVL.